Below are 29 T cell receptor beta chains sequenced from a single sample in a study of CD8 T cells in ankylosing spondylitis. A single record per CDR3 protein comes from TCRdb applying MiXCR to the 5' RACE reads. Of 300,000 to 350,000 distinct CDR3 sequences in the sample, roughly 11% were seen once. The source material was blood, either unsorted or a sorted T cell fraction (not recorded which). These TCRs come from a female donor with ankylosing spondylitis or in good health (not recorded which).

This clonotype was counted at least ten times. The chain joins TRBV7-2 to TRBJ2-5; a weak D match, TRBD2 (5 bases). Germline lookup yields CDR1 SGHTA and CDR2 FQGNSA. This CDR3 contains 16 residues. V was trimmed by 5 bases and J by 5 bases, leaving 21 bases between them. CDR3 amino acids: CASSGSRLANWETQYF. DNA for the CDR3: TGTGCCAGCAGCGGAAGCAGGCTAGCCAACTGGGAGACCCAGTACTTC.

This clonotype occurred many times. The chain has TRBV29-1 and TRBJ2-3; 8 nucleotides line up with TRBD2. The germline gives CDR1 SQVTM, CDR2 ANQGSEA. The CDR3 is 14 amino acids. The ends lost 6 bases at V and 0 bases at J; junction bases unmatched: 5. CDR3 in DNA: TGCAGCGTGAGGACTAGCCGGAGCACAGATACGCAGTATTTT. As protein: CSVRTSRSTDTQYF.

This clonotype was seen at least ten times. The chain links TRBV28 to TRBJ2-1, with D perhaps matching TRBD2 (5 bases). The CDR3 extends over 14 amino acids. Germline CDR1 and CDR2: MDHEN and SYDVKM. V gave up 3 bases and J gave up 7 bases, with 13 bases separating them. This chain's CDR3 is CASSFSDPGNEQFF. In DNA form, the CDR3 reads TGTGCCAGCAGTTTTAGCGACCCCGGGAATGAGCAGTTCTTC.

This clonotype was recorded many times. The chain carries TRBV5-1 and TRBJ2-5; maybe TRBD1 (6 bases). The CDR3 consists of 16 residues. Trimming removed 3 bases from V and 2 bases from J, with 17 bases in between. Germline V gives CDR1 SGHRS, CDR2 YFSETQ. This chain's CDR3 is CASSSFGTQIQETQYF. CDR3 coding DNA: TGCGCCAGCAGCTCCTTCGGGACACAAATACAAGAGACCCAGTACTTC.

This clonotype was seen ten or more times. The chain recombines TRBV24-1 with TRBJ2-1; D gene unclear. The germline V gene encodes CDR1 KGHDR and CDR2 SFDVKD. Between the trimmed V and J ends, which lost 2 bases and 8 bases, there was a span of 6 bases. This CDR3 comprises 12 residues. This CDR3 reads CATSDSFDEQFF. CDR3 in DNA: TGTGCCACCAGTGATTCATTTGATGAGCAGTTCTTC.

This clonotype was detected many times. This chain uses TRBV9 with TRBJ2-7; D not certain. Trimming stripped 0 bases from V and 0 bases from J, with 10 bases between. The germline V gene encodes CDR1 SGDLS and CDR2 YYNGEE. This CDR3 is built from 15 residues. The CDR3 coding sequence is TGTGCCAGCAGCGTAGGCCCAGGAAACTCCTACGAGCAGTACTTC. It is translated as CASSVGPGNSYEQYF.

The sample holds many counts of this clonotype. The chain links TRBV7-2 to TRBJ2-1, with a possible D match to TRBD2 (6 bases). The CDR3 totals 16 residues. The germline V gene has CDR1 SGHTA and CDR2 FQGNSA. V lost 1 base and J 5 bases, leaving 15 bases between the germline ends. Here the CDR3 reads CASSLGLLREHNEQFF. CDR3 coding DNA: TGTGCCAGCAGCTTAGGTCTTCTGCGGGAACACAATGAGCAGTTCTTC.

This clonotype was recorded at least ten times. This chain joins TRBV5-6 and TRBJ2-5; maybe TRBD1 (7 bases). The CDR3 has 16 residues. V was clipped by 2 bases and J by 4 bases, with 18 bases between them. CDR1 is SGHDT, CDR2 YYEEEE, per germline. The CDR3, as DNA: TGTGCCAGCAGCTTAGTATACAGGGGAGGACGAGAGACCCAGTACTTC. Protein sequence: CASSLVYRGGRETQYF.

This sequence joins TRBV20-1 and TRBJ1-6, with 10 bases identical to TRBD1. The CDR3 loop spans 15 amino acids. V was clipped by 5 bases and J by 10 bases; unmatched bases: 11. Germline CDR1 is DFQATT and CDR2 is SNEGSKA (reference sequence). As DNA, the CDR3 is TGCAGTGCTCGACCCCCGCGGGACAGGGGATCACCCCTCCACTTT. This sequence encodes CSARPPRDRGSPLHF.

This clonotype was seen at least ten times. The chain links TRBV20-1 to TRBJ2-2, with D tentatively TRBD1 (5 bases). The germline V and J ends were trimmed by 4 bases and 4 bases, with 10 bases remaining between them. Germline loops: CDR1 DFQATT, CDR2 SNEGSKA (reference sequence). The CDR3 sequence is 13 residues long. The CDR3 region is CSAIGVPTGELFF. CDR3 nucleotides: TGCAGTGCTATAGGGGTCCCCACCGGGGAGCTGTTTTTT.

Only a few counts were recorded for this clonotype. V is TRBV7-9 and J is TRBJ2-2; tentative D call: TRBD1 (6 bases). This CDR3 is built from 17 residues. CDR1 SEHNR and CDR2 FQNEAQ come from the germline V gene (reference sequence). Trimming cost V 3 bases and J 0 bases, with 14 bases left between them. CDR3 DNA sequence: TGTGCCAGCAGCTTGGGGGCAGCGATCTCGAACACCGGGGAGCTGTTTTTT. Its protein is CASSLGAAISNTGELFF.

This clonotype was found a few times. The chain has TRBV5-1 and TRBJ2-7, with D possibly matching TRBD2 (6 bases). Looked up from germline, CDR1 is SGHRS and CDR2 is YFSETQ. Between the trimmed V and J ends, which lost 4 bases and 7 bases, there was a span of 12 bases. The CDR3 sequence is 12 residues long. CDR3 nucleotide sequence: TGCGCCAGCAGCCCCGGGGGTCCTGAGCAGTACTTC. Its protein product is CASSPGGPEQYF.

This chain joins TRBV24-1 and TRBJ2-3; TRBD2 matches at 8 bases. The V segment lost 4 bases and the J segment 8 bases; nucleotides outside the gene matches: 13. There are 16 residues in the CDR3. CDR1 and CDR2 from the germline V gene are KGHDR and SFDVKD. CDR3 in DNA: TGTGCCACCAGTGACCGTCAACTAGCGGCTCTAGGTACGCAGTATTTT. Amino acids: CATSDRQLAALGTQYF.

This chain connects TRBV5-5 to TRBJ1-1, with TRBD1 matching 9 bases. The CDR3 covers 16 residues. Trimming took 1 base from V and 4 from J; bases not matched to a gene: 8. Germline V lookup: CDR1 SGHKS, CDR2 YYEKEE (reference sequence). The CDR3 nucleotides read TGTGCCAGCAGCTTGTCCGCCGGGACAGGGACCACTGAAGCTTTCTTT. It codes for CASSLSAGTGTTEAFF.

This chain joins TRBV4-3 and TRBJ2-7; 9 bases agree with TRBD2. This CDR3 spans 16 amino acids. Trimming took 0 bases from V and 0 from J; bases not matched to a gene: 3. Germline-derived CDR1 and CDR2 are LGHNA and YSLEER. CDR3 DNA sequence: TGCGCCAGCAGCCAAGAGGCAGCGGGAGGCTCCTACGAGCAGTACTTC. It encodes CASSQEAAGGSYEQYF.

This clonotype was recorded many times. The V and J genes are TRBV12-3 or TRBV12-4 and TRBJ2-1; D is ambiguous. Trimming removed 4 bases from V and 15 bases from J, with 25 bases in between. This CDR3 comprises 15 residues. CDR3 sequence: CASSWMLRGPHTRFF. In nucleotides, the CDR3 is TGTGCCAGCAGTTGGATGTTAAGAGGACCCCACACCCGGTTCTTC.

This clonotype was recorded at least ten times. The chain links TRBV5-1 to TRBJ2-3, with TRBD1 as a possible D gene (6 bases). CDR1 is SGHRS and CDR2 is YFSETQ in the germline V gene. The V gene lost 0 bases and the J gene lost 2 bases, with 10 bases spanning the gap. The CDR3 sequence is 15 residues long. The CDR3 nucleotides read TGCGCCAGCAGCTTGGCCGGACAGCCCACAGATACGCAGTATTTT. Residues: CASSLAGQPTDTQYF.

This clonotype has ten or more counts. The CDR3 bases are TGTGCCAGCAGTTTAATTCAAGGACAGAGCAATCAGCCCCAGCATTTT. Translation gives CASSLIQGQSNQPQHF. This chain joins TRBV12-3 or TRBV12-4 and TRBJ1-5, with a tentative D call TRBD1 (6 bases). This CDR3 region has 16 residues. Trimming removed 2 bases from V and 1 base from J, with 12 bases in between.

The V gene is TRBV7-3, the J gene TRBJ2-2, with D hard to call. The CDR3 extends over 17 amino acids. With 0 bases removed from V and 7 bases from J, the gap between germline ends came to 18 bases. Germline V gene lookup returns CDR1 SGHTA and CDR2 FQGTGA. CDR3 DNA sequence: TGTGCCAGCAGCTTAACGCGACCCACACTCTCGGGCGGGGAGCTGTTTTTT. It specifies CASSLTRPTLSGGELFF. The full variable domain, with the rest looked up from reference TRBV7-3 and TRBJ2-2, is GAGVSQTPSNKVTEKGKYVELRCDPISGHTALYWYRQSLGQGPEFLIYFQGTGAADDSGLPNDRFFAVRPEGSVSTLKIQRTERGDSAVYLCASSLTRPTLSGGELFFGEGSRLTVL.

This clonotype appeared many times. The chain has TRBV20-1 and TRBJ2-2; no firm D call. The CDR3 is made up of 13 amino acids. Trimming took 3 bases from V and 3 from J, leaving 8 bases between them. Germline V gene sequence: CDR1 DFQATT, CDR2 SNEGSKA (reference sequence). CDR3 amino acids: CSASSPDTGELFF. The CDR3 DNA reads as TGCAGTGCTAGCTCCCCAGACACCGGGGAGCTGTTTTTT.

V is TRBV7-6 and J is TRBJ1-1; TRBD1 aligns across 7 bases. The CDR3 is 14 residues long. Germline V lookup: CDR1 SGHVS, CDR2 FNYEAQ. With V trimmed by 3 bases and J by 8 bases, 9 bases remained unmatched. In DNA, the CDR3 is TGTGCCAGCAGCTTGGGGACAGCTACTTCAGAAGCTTTCTTT. It is translated as CASSLGTATSEAFF.

Many counts were recorded for this clonotype. V is TRBV5-1 and J is TRBJ2-7; D is possibly TRBD1 (7 bases). The CDR3 extends over 15 amino acids. Germline lookup yields CDR1 SGHRS and CDR2 YFSETQ. Trimming removed 4 bases at V and 2 bases at J, with 16 bases between. CDR3 amino acids: CASSQQGGRAYEQYF. DNA for the CDR3: TGCGCCAGCAGCCAGCAGGGGGGCAGAGCCTACGAGCAGTACTTC.

This clonotype was detected only a few times. The chain carries TRBV14 and TRBJ1-4, with D unresolved. Trimming pared 5 bases from V and 8 bases from J, leaving 21 bases between. Germline loops: CDR1 SGHDN, CDR2 FVKESK. The CDR3 sequence is 16 residues long. The chain's CDR3 is CASSELRTPGEEKLFF. The DNA of the CDR3 is TGTGCCAGCAGCGAGCTTCGGACTCCGGGCGAGGAAAAACTGTTTTTT.

This rearrangement joins TRBV7-9 to TRBJ2-7; possible D gene TRBD1, 6 bases. The ends were cut back, 5 bases at V and 0 bases at J, with 11 bases in the middle. In germline, CDR1 is SEHNR, CDR2 FQNEAQ (reference sequence). The CDR3 is 14 residues long. In DNA, the CDR3 is TGTGCCAGCAGCCCAGGGGTACCCTCCTACGAGCAGTACTTC. Protein product: CASSPGVPSYEQYF.

At least ten counts were recorded for this clonotype. This chain uses TRBV28 with TRBJ1-5, with unresolved D. Germline V lookup: CDR1 MDHEN, CDR2 SYDVKM. The ends were cut back, 10 bases at V and 0 bases at J, with 7 bases in the middle. This CDR3 is 12 amino acids long. As DNA, the CDR3 is TGTGCCATTAGACCTAGCAATCAGCCCCAGCATTTT. Residues: CAIRPSNQPQHF. The full variable domain, completed using reference TRBV28 and TRBJ1-5, is DVKVTQSSRYLVKRTGEKVFLECVQDMDHENMFWYRQDPGLGLRLIYFSYDVKMKEKGDIPEGYSVSREKKERFSLILESASTNQTSMYLCAIRPSNQPQHFGDGTRLSIL.

This clonotype has at least ten counts. The chain employs TRBV20-1 and TRBJ2-3, with D perhaps matching TRBD1 (7 bases). V was trimmed by 2 bases and J by 2 bases, leaving 17 bases between them. The CDR3 consists of 16 residues. CDR1 and CDR2 (germline): DFQATT, SNEGSKA (reference sequence). Written as DNA, the CDR3 is TGCAGTGCTAGATTAGTCGTCAGGGGGGCCACAGATACGCAGTATTTT. Its protein product is CSARLVVRGATDTQYF.

The chain is built from TRBV7-2 and TRBJ2-7, with 7 bases matching TRBD2. V lost 0 bases, J lost 7 bases, and 3 bases stayed unmatched. CDR1 and CDR2 (germline): SGHTA, FQGNSA. The CDR3 covers 13 residues. As DNA, the CDR3 is TGTGCCAGCAGCTTAGCGGGAGGGCATGAGCAGTACTTC. This sequence encodes CASSLAGGHEQYF.

This clonotype was found many times. As DNA, the CDR3 is TGCAGTGCTAGAGGGCTAAATCGGGCCTTACAGGCGGATGGCTACACCTTC. Translating it yields CSARGLNRALQADGYTF. V usage is TRBV20-1 and J usage is TRBJ1-2, with D possibly TRBD1 on 5 matching bases. In germline, CDR1 is DFQATT, CDR2 SNEGSKA (reference sequence). The CDR3 is 17 residues long. The ends were cut back, 1 base at V and 6 bases at J, with 24 bases in the middle.

This clonotype has a count of ten or more. As DNA, the CDR3 is TGTGCCAGCAGGACAGGGTTCTACAATGAGCAGTTCTTC. It is translated as CASRTGFYNEQFF. This chain connects TRBV27 to TRBJ2-1, with 7 positions matching TRBD1. The V gene end was trimmed by 6 bases and the J gene end by 3 bases; junction bases not matched to a gene: 2. The CDR3 sequence is 13 residues long. The germline V gene has CDR1 MNHEY and CDR2 SMNVEV (reference sequence).